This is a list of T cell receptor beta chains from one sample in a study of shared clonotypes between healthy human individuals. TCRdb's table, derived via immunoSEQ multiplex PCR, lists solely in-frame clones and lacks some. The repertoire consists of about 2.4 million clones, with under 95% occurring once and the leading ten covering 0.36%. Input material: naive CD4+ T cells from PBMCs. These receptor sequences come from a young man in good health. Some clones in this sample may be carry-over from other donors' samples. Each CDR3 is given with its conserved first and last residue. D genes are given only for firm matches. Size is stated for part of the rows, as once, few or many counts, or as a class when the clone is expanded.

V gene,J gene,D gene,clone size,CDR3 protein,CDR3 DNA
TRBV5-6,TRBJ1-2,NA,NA,CASSLQGTYGYTF,TGTGCCAGCAGCTTACAAGGGACCTATGGCTACACCTTC
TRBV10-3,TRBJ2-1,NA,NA,CAISESTLIQGGEQFF,TGTGCCATCAGTGAGTCAACCCTGATTCAGGGAGGTGAGCAGTTCTTC
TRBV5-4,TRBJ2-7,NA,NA,CASRSSGGPGAYEQYF,TGTGCCAGCAGATCTTCTGGAGGTCCTGGGGCCTACGAGCAGTACTTC
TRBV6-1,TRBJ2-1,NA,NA,CASSDIFGQYNEQFF,TGTGCCAGCAGTGACATATTCGGACAGTACAATGAGCAGTTCTTC
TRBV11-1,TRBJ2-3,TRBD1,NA,CASRQLPGTGYTDTQYF,TGTGCCAGCAGACAACTGCCCGGGACAGGCTACACAGATACGCAGTATTTT
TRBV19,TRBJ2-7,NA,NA,CASSIGSGNYEQYF,TGTGCCAGTAGTATAGGTTCGGGAAACTACGAGCAGTACTTC
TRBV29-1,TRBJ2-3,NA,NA,CSVDRQVDTQYF,TGCAGCGTTGACCGACAGGTAGATACGCAGTATTTT
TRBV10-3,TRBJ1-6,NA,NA,CAISESWESPLHF,TGTGCCATCAGTGAGTCGTGGGAATCACCCCTCCACTTT
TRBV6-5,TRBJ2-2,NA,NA,CASGRVHTGELFF,TGTGCCAGCGGACGAGTCCACACCGGGGAGCTGTTTTTT
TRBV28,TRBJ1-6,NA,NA,CASSSPTVYNSPLHF,TGTGCCAGCAGTTCCCCTACAGTGTATAATTCACCCCTCCACTTT
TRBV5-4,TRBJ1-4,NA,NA,CASSLSSERVNEKLFF,TGTGCCAGCAGCTTGTCATCGGAGAGGGTTAATGAAAAACTGTTTTTT
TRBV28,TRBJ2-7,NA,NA,CASSTPDSSYEQYF,TGTGCCAGCAGTACCCCGGACAGCTCCTACGAGCAGTACTTC
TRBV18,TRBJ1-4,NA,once,CASSPSAGLGEKLFF,TGTGCCAGCTCACCAAGTGCGGGGTTGGGAGAAAAACTGTTTTTT
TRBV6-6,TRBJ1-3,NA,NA,CAVQEQSGNTIYF,TGTGCCGTTCAAGAGCAGTCTGGAAACACCATATATTTT
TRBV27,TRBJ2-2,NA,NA,CASSSYGIQNTGELFF,TGTGCCAGCAGTTCATACGGGATTCAGAACACCGGGGAGCTGTTTTTT
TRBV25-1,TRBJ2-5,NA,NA,CASSESRARRYF,TGTGCCAGCAGTGAATCTCGGGCGCGCCGGTACTTC
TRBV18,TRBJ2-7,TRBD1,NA,CASSPNPGTGGEQYF,TGTGCCAGCTCACCAAACCCCGGGACAGGGGGCGAGCAGTACTTC
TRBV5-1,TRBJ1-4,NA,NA,CASSLAVPNEKLFF,TGCGCCAGCAGCTTGGCCGTGCCTAATGAAAAACTGTTTTTT
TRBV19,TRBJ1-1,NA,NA,CASSIQANTEAFF,TGTGCCAGTAGTATTCAGGCAAACACTGAAGCTTTCTTT
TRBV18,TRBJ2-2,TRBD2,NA,CASSPSTGASGTGELFF,TGTGCCAGCTCACCATCGACCGGGGCTAGCGGCACCGGGGAGCTGTTTTTT
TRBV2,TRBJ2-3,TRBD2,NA,CASSGTSGSRTDTQYF,TGTGCCAGCAGCGGGACTAGCGGGTCCCGCACAGATACGCAGTATTTT
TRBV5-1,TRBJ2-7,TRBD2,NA,CASRSTSGAYEQYF,TGCGCCAGCAGATCGACTAGCGGGGCCTACGAGCAGTACTTC
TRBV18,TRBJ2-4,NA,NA,CASSPPSGALAKNIQYF,TGTGCCAGCTCACCACCGTCCGGAGCACTAGCCAAAAACATTCAGTACTTC
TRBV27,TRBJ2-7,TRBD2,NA,CASSLGGSASEQYF,TGTGCCAGCAGTTTAGGCGGGAGTGCGTCCGAGCAGTACTTC
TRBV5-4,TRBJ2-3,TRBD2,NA,CASSLGGGSTDTQYF,TGTGCCAGCAGCTTAGGCGGGGGAAGCACAGATACGCAGTATTTT
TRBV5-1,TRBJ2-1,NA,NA,CASSSTRPSYNEQFF,TGCGCCAGCAGCTCGACTAGACCTTCCTACAATGAGCAGTTCTTC
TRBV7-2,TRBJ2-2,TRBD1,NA,CASSLVGTGGFTGELFF,TGTGCCAGCAGCTTAGTCGGGACAGGGGGCTTTACCGGGGAGCTGTTTTTT
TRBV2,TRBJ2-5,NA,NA,CASSVGETQYF,TGTGCCAGCAGTGTTGGAGAGACCCAGTACTTC
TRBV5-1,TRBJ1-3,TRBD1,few,CASSLAPTGDGNTIYF,TGCGCCAGCAGCTTGGCCCCGACAGGGGACGGAAACACCATATATTTT
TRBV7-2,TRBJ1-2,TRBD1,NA,CASSLAGTGNGYTF,TGTGCCAGCAGCTTAGCCGGGACAGGGAATGGCTACACCTTC
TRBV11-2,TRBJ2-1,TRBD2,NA,CASSLGTRVYNEQFF,TGTGCCAGCAGCTTAGGGACTAGGGTGTACAATGAGCAGTTCTTC
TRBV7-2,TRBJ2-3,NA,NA,CASSLMDTQYF,TGTGCCAGCAGCTTAATGGATACGCAGTATTTT
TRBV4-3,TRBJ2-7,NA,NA,CASSPNLQGHEQYF,TGCGCCAGCAGCCCAAATCTACAGGGTCACGAGCAGTACTTC
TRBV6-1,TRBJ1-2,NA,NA,CASSLGTPWYGYTF,TGTGCCAGCTCCCTCGGGACACCCTGGTATGGCTACACCTTC
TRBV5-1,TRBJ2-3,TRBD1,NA,CASNEGQISTDTQYF,TGCGCCAGCAACGAGGGACAGATAAGCACAGATACGCAGTATTTT
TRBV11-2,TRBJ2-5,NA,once,CASSFGQPQETQYF,TGTGCCAGCAGCTTCGGACAGCCCCAAGAGACCCAGTACTTC
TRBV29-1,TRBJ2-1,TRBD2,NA,CSVRLGRALGMDEQFF,TGCAGCGTTCGTTTGGGGAGGGCCCTCGGGATGGATGAGCAGTTCTTC
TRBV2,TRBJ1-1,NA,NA,CASSTGRLNTEAFF,TGTGCCAGCAGTACGGGACGGCTGAACACTGAAGCTTTCTTT
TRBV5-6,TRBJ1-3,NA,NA,CASSLARDSGNTIYF,TGTGCCAGCAGCTTGGCTCGGGACTCTGGAAACACCATATATTTT
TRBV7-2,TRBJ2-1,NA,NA,CASSPDSSRGGNEQFF,TGTGCCAGCAGCCCGGATTCTAGCCGTGGGGGGAATGAGCAGTTCTTC
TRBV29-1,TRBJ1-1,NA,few,CSVAPANRVAFF,TGCAGCGTTGCCCCGGCCAATCGGGTAGCTTTCTTT
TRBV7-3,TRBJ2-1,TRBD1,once,CASSLTRTGALREQFF,TGTGCCAGCAGCTTAACTCGGACAGGGGCCCTCCGGGAGCAGTTCTTC
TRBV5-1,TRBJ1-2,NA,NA,CASSIGTTSNYGYTF,TGCGCCAGCAGCATCGGGACAACATCTAACTATGGCTACACCTTC
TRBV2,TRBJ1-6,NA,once,CASSEWQHYNSPLHF,TGTGCCAGCAGTGAGTGGCAGCACTATAATTCACCCCTCCACTTT
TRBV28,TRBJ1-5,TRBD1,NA,CASSPGTGLLPQHF,TGTGCCAGCAGTCCAGGGACAGGGCTTCTGCCCCAGCATTTT
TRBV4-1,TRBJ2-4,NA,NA,CASSQEARSDIQYF,TGCGCCAGCAGCCAAGAAGCCAGGTCGGACATTCAGTACTTC
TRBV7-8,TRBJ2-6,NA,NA,CASSLVGQSSGANVLTF,TGTGCCAGCAGCTTAGTAGGACAGAGCTCTGGGGCCAACGTCCTGACTTTC